This TCR beta chain derives from a study of T cells in Graves' hyperthyroidism and ophthalmopathy. Study outcomes and limitations: Blood also showed most of the thyroid clonotypes that were expanded above 0.001.

CDR1 is MNHEY, CDR2 SMNVEV, per germline (reference sequence). The CDR3 consists of 13 residues. Not enrolled were patients with uncontrolled infection, other autoimmune disease, pregnancy or lactation. Amplified TCR beta CDR3 regions came from RNA transcripts. When the TCR CDR3 underwent first-round RT-PCR, the HTBI primer set was used. In TCRdb, the multiplex PCR reads were re-called with MiXCR into one record per CDR3 protein. The data hold over 350,000 distinct CDR3 sequences, with about 18% observed a single time. A note on this clonotype: Its antigen is not identified. Its ends do not fully match the called genes, so a read error is possible.

The source of this sequence is a man aged 18 to 29 with Graves' ophthalmopathy. V is TRBV27 and J is TRBJ1-1; D gene uncertain. The sample taken for sequencing was blood. As DNA, the CDR3 is TGTACCAGCAGTTTACTCCGGGGCACTGAAGCTTTCTTT. It translates to CTSSLLRGTEAFF.